This is a list of T cell receptor beta chains from one sample in a study of cytomegalovirus exposure and HLA in healthy donors. TCRdb's table, derived via immunoSEQ multiplex PCR, lists solely in-frame clones and lacks some. This sample has some 190,000 clones, with approximately 83% found just once. Sequenced sample: PBMCs. These receptors were obtained from a boy aged 2-9 years in good health and CMV-seronegative. CDR3s include the opening cysteine and the closing phenylalanine or tryptophan. The D gene is left open where the match is weak. Clone size is not always given. Where it is, it says once, few, many or a class for expanded clones.

>-|-|TRBJ2-3|TRBV7-6
TGTGCCAGCAGCTTAAAACAGGGTGATACGCAGTATTTT
CASSLKQGDTQYF
>TRBD2|-|TRBJ2-2|TRBV9
TGTGCCAGCAGCGAGATCCGGACTAGCGGGGACACCGGGGAGCTGTTTTTT
CASSEIRTSGDTGELFF
>-|-|TRBJ1-1|TRBV9
TGTGCCAGCAGCCCCTCGGGGGGTTTTACGAACACTGAAGCTTTCTTT
CASSPSGGFTNTEAFF
>-|-|TRBJ1-3|TRBV9
TGTGCCAGCAGCGTAGACCTAGGAGGAAACACCATATATTTT
CASSVDLGGNTIYF
>-|-|TRBJ1-5|TRBV28
TGTGCCAGCAGTTTAGAGCTAGGTAATCAGCCCCAGCATTTT
CASSLELGNQPQHF
>-|-|TRBJ2-7|TRBV2
TGTGCCAGCAGGTCCATCTTGGCGGCTAGCTCCTACGAGCAGTACTTC
CASRSILAASSYEQYF
>TRBD1|-|TRBJ1-1|TRBV5-6
TGTGCCAGCAGCTCTTATATCGACAGGGACACTGAAGCTTTCTTT
CASSSYIDRDTEAFF
>TRBD2|-|TRBJ2-2|TRBV2
TGTGCCAGCAGCCGGGAGGGGGTGGAGACCGGGGAGCTGTTTTTT
CASSREGVETGELFF
>TRBD2|few|TRBJ2-7|TRBV6-5
TGTGCCAGCAGTCCCACTTTCGGGGGGTCCTACGAGCAGTACTTC
CASSPTFGGSYEQYF
>-|-|TRBJ1-2|TRBV5-5
TGTGCCAGCAGCTCCCAGGAGGGGCGGGTCTATGGCTACACCTTC
CASSSQEGRVYGYTF